This TCR beta chain stems from a study of blood T cell repertoires in COVID-19. CDR1 is SQVTM, CDR2 ANQGSEA, per germline. With 7 bases clipped from V and 3 bases from J, the junction kept 4 bases outside the gene matches. The CDR3 is 13 residues long. Per the authors' pipeline: By means of reference gene primer amplification, nucleated cell counts were estimated. Profiled with immunoSEQ multiplex PCR; TCRdb holds only in-frame clones, not every one. V and J calls and clone size are given by that table; D and trimming were obtained from the DNA. The top ten hold roughly 1.2% of the sample, which has hundreds of thousands of clones, about 91% seen once. This clone has only a few counts.

V usage is TRBV29-1 and J usage is TRBJ1-2; TRBD1 aligns across 11 bases. The source material was PBMCs or T cells enriched from blood (not recorded which). The source is a woman aged 40 to 49 with acute COVID-19. CDR3 nucleotide sequence: TGCAGCGCCCCGGGACAGGGGGACTATGGCTACACCTTC. Encoded protein: CSAPGQGDYGYTF.